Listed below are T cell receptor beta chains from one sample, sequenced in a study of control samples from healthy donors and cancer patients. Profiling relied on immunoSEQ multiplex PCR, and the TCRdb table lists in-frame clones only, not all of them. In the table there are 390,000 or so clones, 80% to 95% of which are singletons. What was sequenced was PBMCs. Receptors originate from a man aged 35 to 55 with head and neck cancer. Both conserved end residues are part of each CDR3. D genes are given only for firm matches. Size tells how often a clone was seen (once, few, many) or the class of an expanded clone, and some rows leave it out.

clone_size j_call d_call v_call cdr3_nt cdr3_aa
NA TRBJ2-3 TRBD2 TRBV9 TGTGCCAGCACCGGGACTAGCAGCACAGATACGCAGTATTTT CASTGTSSTDTQYF
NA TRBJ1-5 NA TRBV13 TGTGCCAGCAGCTTAGCCGGGGATTATAGCAATCAGCCCCAGCATTTT CASSLAGDYSNQPQHF
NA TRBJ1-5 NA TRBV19 TGTGCCAGTAGTCCAACAGGGCTCAATCAGCCCCAGCATTTT CASSPTGLNQPQHF
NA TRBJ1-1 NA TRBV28 TGTGCCAGCAGTTTATCCGGGGGGGTGCTGAACACTGAAGCTTTCTTT CASSLSGGVLNTEAFF
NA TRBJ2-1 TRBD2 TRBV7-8 TGTGCCAGCAGCTTATCGCGGGAGGGCCCCAATGAGCAGTTCTTC CASSLSREGPNEQFF
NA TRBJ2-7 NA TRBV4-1 TGCGCCAGCAGCCAAACGACAGGTGATCCCTACGAGCAGTACTTC CASSQTTGDPYEQYF
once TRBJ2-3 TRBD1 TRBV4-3 TGCGCCAGCAGCCAAGAGGTCTCCGGGACAGGGTTAAAACAGTATTTT CASSQEVSGTGLKQYF
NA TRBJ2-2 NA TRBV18 TGTGCCAGCTCACCTGGACGGAGCGGGGAGCTGTTTTTT CASSPGRSGELFF
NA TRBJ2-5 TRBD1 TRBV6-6 TGTGCCAGCAGGACCGGGACAGGGGGAGAGACCCAGTACTTC CASRTGTGGETQYF
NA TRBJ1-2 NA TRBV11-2 TGTGCCAGCAGCTTAACAGGGACGAACTATGGCTACACCTTC CASSLTGTNYGYTF
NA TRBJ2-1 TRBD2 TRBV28 TGTGCCAGCAGACCTAGCGGGGGGGCAGGGGTCGGTGAGCAGTTCTTC CASRPSGGAGVGEQFF
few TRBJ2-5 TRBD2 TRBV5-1 TGCGCCAGCAGCTCGGGACTAGCGGGGGGACAAGAGACCCAGTACTTC CASSSGLAGGQETQYF
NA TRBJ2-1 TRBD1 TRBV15 TGTGCCACCAGCAGCGGACAGGGGTTCTACAATGAGCAGTTCTTC CATSSGQGFYNEQFF
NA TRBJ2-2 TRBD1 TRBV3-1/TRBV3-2 TGTGCCAGCAGCCAAGATTTGATTGGACAGGGGGATACCGGGGAGCTGTTTTTT CASSQDLIGQGDTGELFF
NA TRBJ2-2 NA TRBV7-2 TGTGCCAGCAGATCACAGGGAAACACCGGGGAGCTGTTTTTT CASRSQGNTGELFF
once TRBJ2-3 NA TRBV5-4 TGTGCCAGCAGCTCGGAACTTGGGGTCGGCACAGATACGCAGTATTTT CASSSELGVGTDTQYF
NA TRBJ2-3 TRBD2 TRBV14 TGTGCCAGCAGCCAAGATACCTGGGCGGGAGGGCCCACAGATACGCAGTATTTT CASSQDTWAGGPTDTQYF
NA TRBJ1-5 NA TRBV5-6 TGTGCCAGCAGCTTCGGGAGTCAGCCCCAGCATTTT CASSFGSQPQHF
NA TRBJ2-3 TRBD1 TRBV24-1 TGTGCCACCAGTGAGCCGACAGGGGACCCTCGGGATACGCAGTATTTT CATSEPTGDPRDTQYF
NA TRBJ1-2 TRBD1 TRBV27 TGTGCCAGCAGGCCTACCGGGACAGGGGGGGGCTACACCTTC CASRPTGTGGGYTF
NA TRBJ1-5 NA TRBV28 TGTGCCAGCAGTCCGCCCGTAGGGTCCCCCCCCGGACAGCCCCAGCATTTT CASSPPVGSPPGQPQHF
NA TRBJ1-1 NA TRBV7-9 TGTGCCAGCAGCTTACGGACAGAGACTGAAGCTTTCTTT CASSLRTETEAFF
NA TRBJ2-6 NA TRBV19 TGTGCCAGTAGTTTGGGAGTTGGGGCCAACGTCCTGACTTTC CASSLGVGANVLTF
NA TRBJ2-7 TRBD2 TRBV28 TGTGCCAGCAGTTTATTCAAGGCTAGCGGGAGCGTGCCCTACGAGCAGTACTTC CASSLFKASGSVPYEQYF
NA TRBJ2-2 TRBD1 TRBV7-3 TGTGCCAGCAGCTTTGGTACAGGGGTCACCGGGGAGCTGTTTTTT CASSFGTGVTGELFF
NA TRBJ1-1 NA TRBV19 TGTGCCAGTAGTCAGGGGATGAACACTGAAGCTTTCTTT CASSQGMNTEAFF
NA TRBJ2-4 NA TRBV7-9 TGTGCCAGCAGCCCGGGACATTTGGACATTCAGTACTTC CASSPGHLDIQYF
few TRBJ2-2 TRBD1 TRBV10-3 TGTGCCATCAGTGATTCCAGGGGGCGCGCCGGGGAGCTGTTTTTT CAISDSRGRAGELFF
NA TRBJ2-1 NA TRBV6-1 TGTGCCAGCAGTGAGTGGACGACTGGATACAATGAGCAGTTCTTC CASSEWTTGYNEQFF
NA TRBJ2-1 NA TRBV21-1 TGTGCCAGCAGCGCAAAAAGGAAAGCGTGCAATGAGCAGTTCTTC CASSAKRKACNEQFF
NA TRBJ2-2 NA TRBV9 TGTGCCAGCAGCACGGGACTTAACACCGGGGAGCTGTTTTTT CASSTGLNTGELFF
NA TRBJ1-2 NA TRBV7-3 TGTGCCAGCAGCCAAGGGCAGGGCTATGGCTACACCTTC CASSQGQGYGYTF
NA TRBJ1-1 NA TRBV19 TGTGCCAGTAGTACCTCCCCTCGGGGTACCACTGAAGCTTTCTTT CASSTSPRGTTEAFF
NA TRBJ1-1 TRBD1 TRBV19 TGTGCCAGTAGTACCACGTGGACAGGGCTAACTGAAGCTTTCTTT CASSTTWTGLTEAFF
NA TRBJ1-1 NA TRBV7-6 TGTGCCAGCAGCTTAGCCGCGGGGGGAAGTAACACTGAAGCTTTCTTT CASSLAAGGSNTEAFF
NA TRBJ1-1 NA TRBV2 TGTGCCAGCAGTGGGAGAACCAACACTGAAGCTTTCTTT CASSGRTNTEAFF
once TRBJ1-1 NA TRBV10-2 TGCGCCAGCAGTGAGGGTTGGGTGGGGAACACTGAAGCTTTCTTT CASSEGWVGNTEAFF
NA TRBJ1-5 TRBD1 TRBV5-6 TGTGCCAGCAGCTTGCACAGGGGGTCGGGAGGCAATCAGCCCCAGCATTTT CASSLHRGSGGNQPQHF
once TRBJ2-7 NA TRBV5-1 TGCGCCAGCAACGGGGTCGGCGAGCAGTACTTC CASNGVGEQYF
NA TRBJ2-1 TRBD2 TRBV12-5 TGTGTTAGTGGTTTGGCGAGCGGGAGCTACAATGAGCAGTTCTTC CVSGLASGSYNEQFF
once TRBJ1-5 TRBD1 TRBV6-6 TGTGCCAGCAGTTCTCAGGGGGCTGGGGGCAATCAGCCCCAGCATTTT CASSSQGAGGNQPQHF
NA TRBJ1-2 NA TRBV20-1 TGCAGTGGTGTTGACCAGGGAGGCTACACCTTC CSGVDQGGYTF
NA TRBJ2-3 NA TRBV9 TGTGCCAGCAGCGTAGGATCCGGACAGAGCACAGATACGCAGTATTTT CASSVGSGQSTDTQYF
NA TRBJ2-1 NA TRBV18 TGTGCCAGCTCAAACGTGTTACGACAGAATGAGCAGTTCTTC CASSNVLRQNEQFF
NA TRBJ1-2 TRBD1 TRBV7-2 TGTGCCAGCAGCTCAAGGACAGGATACTATGGCTACACCTTC CASSSRTGYYGYTF
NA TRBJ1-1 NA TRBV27 TGTGCCAGCAGTTGGCGGGGGAACACTGAAGCTTTCTTT CASSWRGNTEAFF
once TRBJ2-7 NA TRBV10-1 TGCGCCAGCAGTGCAGGGAAGACCTACGAGCAGTACTTC CASSAGKTYEQYF
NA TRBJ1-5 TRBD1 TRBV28 TGTGCCAGCAGCCGGGGACAGAAGTTCAATCAGCCCCAGCATTTT CASSRGQKFNQPQHF
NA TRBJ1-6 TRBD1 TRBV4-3 TGCGCCAGCAGCCTTACACAGGGGGTTAATTCACCCCTCCACTTT CASSLTQGVNSPLHF
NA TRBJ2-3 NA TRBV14 TGTGCCAGCAGCCAAGCGGGGGACCCCACAGATACGCAGTATTTT CASSQAGDPTDTQYF
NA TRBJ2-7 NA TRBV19 TGTGCCAGTAGTAGGGACCCTTCCTACGAGCAGTACTTC CASSRDPSYEQYF
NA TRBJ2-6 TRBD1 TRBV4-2 TGTGCCAGCAGCCAAACAGGGGGCTTCTCTGGGGCCAACGTCCTGACTTTC CASSQTGGFSGANVLTF
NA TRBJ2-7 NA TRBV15 TGTGCCACCAGCAGAGGGGACGGCGGATCCTACGAGCAGTACTTC CATSRGDGGSYEQYF